Following are 22 T cell receptor beta chains from one sample sequenced in a study of identifying expanded T cells in peripheral blood. Generated by immunoSEQ multiplex PCR, the TCRdb table keeps only in-frame clones and is missing some. Among 120,000 or so clones listed, 84% were seen once. Material for sequencing was blood. Receptor source: a person aged 18-70 years in good health.

V and J are TRBV5-1 and TRBJ1-1, with 11 bases identical to TRBD1. V gave up 4 bases and J gave up 5 bases; unmatched junction bases: 10. In germline, CDR1 is SGHRS, CDR2 YFSETQ. The CDR3 extends over 16 amino acids. The CDR3 loop reads CASSPGTGGRGTEAFF. The CDR3 bases are TGCGCCAGCAGCCCCGGGACAGGGGGAAGAGGGACTGAAGCTTTCTTT.

The V gene is TRBV5-6, the J gene TRBJ1-5; D is unclear. Germline-derived CDR1 and CDR2 are SGHDT and YYEEEE. The CDR3 has 15 amino acids. Trimming cost V 0 bases and J 1 base, with 8 bases left between them. The CDR3 region has the DNA TGTGCCAGCAGCTTGGGGCCATCAAGCAATCAGCCCCAGCATTTT. Encoded protein: CASSLGPSSNQPQHF.

V and J are TRBV11-2 and TRBJ2-7; 10 nucleotides match TRBD2. CDR1 is SGHAT, CDR2 FQNNGV, per germline. There are 14 residues in the CDR3. The V gene end was trimmed by 3 bases and the J gene end by 4 bases; junction bases not matched to a gene: 3. CDR3 amino acids: CASSFSGGRYEQYF. CDR3 DNA sequence: TGTGCCAGCAGCTTTAGCGGGGGGCGTTACGAGCAGTACTTC.

V and J are TRBV19 and TRBJ1-5, with 9 bases that match TRBD1. The CDR3 has 16 residues. J was trimmed by 2 bases and V by 6 bases; bases with no gene match: 8. Per the germline V gene, CDR1 is LNHDA and CDR2 is SQIVND (reference sequence). The CDR3 DNA is TGTGCCAGTAGGGAACAGGGGGCGAGCCGCAATCAGCCCCAGCATTTT. Translating gives CASREQGASRNQPQHF.

This clone was counted between two and nine times. The V and J genes are TRBV2 and TRBJ1-1; no reliable D call. This CDR3 contains 12 residues. Per the germline V gene, CDR1 is SNHLY and CDR2 is FYNNEI. V shed 4 bases and J shed 7 bases, with 10 bases lying between them. The chain's CDR3 is CASSVGRLEAFF. The CDR3 DNA reads as TGTGCCAGCAGTGTGGGAAGGCTTGAAGCTTTCTTT.

This chain joins TRBV5-6 and TRBJ1-2, with D possibly being TRBD1 (5 bases). From germline, CDR1 is SGHDT and CDR2 YYEEEE. Trimming took off 0 bases at V and 7 bases at J, with 19 bases between the two ends. This CDR3 comprises 16 residues. CDR3 amino acids: CASSLEYDSPGCGYTF. CDR3 DNA sequence: TGTGCCAGCAGCTTGGAGTATGACAGTCCGGGTTGTGGCTACACCTTC.

This chain uses TRBV7-2 with TRBJ2-7; D unresolved. Germline CDR1 is SGHTA and CDR2 is FQGNSA. Trimming stripped 3 bases from V and 0 bases from J, with 12 bases between. This CDR3 has 15 residues. Here the CDR3 reads CASSFDPRSSYEQYF. In DNA form, the CDR3 reads TGTGCCAGCAGCTTTGATCCGAGGAGCTCCTACGAGCAGTACTTC.

This clone showed up just once. The chain combines TRBV9 with TRBJ1-2; 7 bases are shared with TRBD1. Trimming removed 4 bases from V and 6 bases from J; junction bases left unmatched: 9. The CDR3 runs 14 residues. Germline loops: CDR1 SGDLS, CDR2 YYNGEE. CDR3 residues: CASSPSGTANGYTF. Here the CDR3 DNA reads TGTGCCAGCAGCCCATCCGGGACAGCAAATGGCTACACCTTC.

This chain joins TRBV5-1 and TRBJ1-2, with 11 bases aligning to TRBD1. From germline, CDR1 is SGHRS and CDR2 YFSETQ. The CDR3 is made up of 17 amino acids. The V and J ends lost 2 bases and 0 bases, in that order; junction bases with no gene match: 6. DNA of the CDR3: TGCGCCAGCAGCTTCCGGACAGGGGGCCTTCCTAACTATGGCTACACCTTC. Protein product: CASSFRTGGLPNYGYTF.

This chain links TRBV10-3 with TRBJ1-2; 9 bases fit TRBD1. Germline CDR1 is ENHRY and CDR2 is SYGVKD. After removal of 6 bases from V and 8 bases from J, the junction contained 7 bases not matched to a gene. CDR3 length: 13 residues. The CDR3 here is CAISTTGGNGYTF. Written as DNA, the CDR3 is TGTGCCATCAGCACGACAGGGGGAAACGGCTACACCTTC.

The chain has TRBV7-2 and TRBJ1-5; D is undetermined. Trimming removed 1 base at V and 0 bases at J, with 7 bases between. The CDR3 is made up of 15 amino acids. Germline values: CDR1 SGHTA, CDR2 FQGNSA. The CDR3 coding sequence is TGTGCCAGCAGCTTAGAGCGGCTTAGCAATCAGCCCCAGCATTTT. This gives the protein CASSLERLSNQPQHF. The variable domain in full, with the rest retrieved from reference TRBV7-2 and TRBJ1-5, is GAGVSQSPSNKVTEKGKDVELRCDPISGHTALYWYRQSLGQGLEFLIYFQGNSAPDKSGLPSDRFSAERTGGSVSTLTIQRTQQEDSAVYLCASSLERLSNQPQHFGDGTRLSIL.

In nucleotides, the CDR3 is TGTGCCATCAGTGAGGGAAGAGAGGCAGATACGCAGTATTTT. Residues: CAISEGREADTQYF. The rearrangement uses TRBV10-3 and TRBJ2-3; D gene unclear. V lost 2 bases and J lost 4, with 10 bases in between. Per the germline V gene, CDR1 is ENHRY and CDR2 is SYGVKD. The CDR3 is 14 amino acids.

This rearrangement joins TRBV29-1 to TRBJ1-1; unclear D gene. Trimming removed 4 bases from V and 2 bases from J, with 14 bases in between. The CDR3 runs to 14 residues. Per the germline V gene, CDR1 is SQVTM and CDR2 is ANQGSEA. The CDR3 here is CSVALDVPNTEAFF. In DNA, the CDR3 is TGCAGCGTTGCCTTGGACGTTCCTAACACTGAAGCTTTCTTT.

This chain joins TRBV19 and TRBJ1-4; no clear D gene. V was trimmed by 4 bases and J by 4 bases, leaving 16 bases between them. Germline V gene lookup returns CDR1 LNHDA and CDR2 SQIVND (reference sequence). CDR3 length equals 16 residues. This CDR3 is CASSKTAAVNNEKLFF. In DNA, the CDR3 is TGTGCCAGTAGTAAGACCGCGGCGGTCAATAATGAAAAACTGTTTTTT.

The chain recombines TRBV7-2 with TRBJ2-4, with TRBD2 as a possible D gene (5 bases). Germline V gene data show CDR1 as SGHTA and CDR2 as FQGNSA. V lost 2 bases and J 6 bases, leaving 17 bases between the germline ends. The CDR3 loop spans 16 amino acids. The CDR3 is CASSLYRETWGNIQYF. CDR3 sequence (DNA): TGTGCCAGCAGCTTATATAGGGAGACTTGGGGAAACATTCAGTACTTC.

This clone came up once. This chain connects TRBV11-2 to TRBJ2-3, with 8 bases matching TRBD1. V shed 7 bases, J shed 3 bases, and the junction held 9 bases outside the gene matches. CDR1 SGHAT and CDR2 FQNNGV come from the germline V gene. This CDR3 is 15 amino acids long. The chain's CDR3 is CASTPQGALTDTQYF. For the CDR3, the DNA is TGTGCCAGCACTCCTCAGGGGGCTCTGACAGATACGCAGTATTTT.

The V gene is TRBV29-1, the J gene TRBJ1-2, with D possibly being TRBD1 (6 bases). CDR3 length: 21 residues. Trimming cost V 1 base and J 3 bases, with 33 bases left between them. Germline values: CDR1 SQVTM, CDR2 ANQGSEA. This CDR3 is CSVEGHDVGGSSTDYDYGYTF. The CDR3 DNA follows: TGCAGCGTTGAAGGCCACGACGTAGGGGGGAGTTCGACCGATTACGACTATGGCTACACCTTC. The full variable domain, in which reference TRBV29-1 and TRBJ1-2 provide the parts outside the CDR3, is SAVISQKPSRDICQRGTSLTIQCQVDSQVTMMFWYRQQPGQSLTLIATANQGSEATYESGFVIDKFPISRPNLTFSTLTVSNMSPEDSSIYLCSVEGHDVGGSSTDYDYGYTFGSGTRLTVV.

Notes on this clone: In the same sample, other DNA sequences code for this CDR3. The chain has TRBV10-3 and TRBJ1-1; the match to TRBD1 covers 7 bases. Germline CDR1 is ENHRY and CDR2 is SYGVKD. V gave up 4 bases and J gave up 1 base; unmatched junction bases: 0. CDR3 length equals 13 residues. The DNA for the CDR3 is TGTGCCATCAGTGGACAGGGGAACACTGAAGCTTTCTTT. This sequence encodes CAISGQGNTEAFF.

The chain recombines TRBV4-1 with TRBJ2-1; tentatively, D is TRBD1 or TRBD2 (5 bases each). V lost 1 base and J 14 bases, leaving 18 bases between the germline ends. Germline V gene data show CDR1 as MGHRA and CDR2 as YSYEKL. The CDR3 runs 14 residues. CDR3 region: CASSQADGTYGEFF. For the CDR3, the DNA is TGCGCCAGCAGCCAAGCGGACGGGACCTACGGGGAGTTCTTC.

The chain couples TRBV5-6 to TRBJ1-3; a possible D gene is TRBD1 (5 bases). Trimming stripped 4 bases from V and 2 bases from J, with 7 bases between. Germline V gene data show CDR1 as SGHDT and CDR2 as YYEEEE. CDR3 length: 13 amino acids. The CDR3 nucleotides read TGTGCCAGCAGCATGACAGCTGGAAACACCATATATTTT. It encodes CASSMTAGNTIYF.

This chain joins TRBV6-6 and TRBJ1-2; D is unresolved. The V gene lost 6 bases and the J gene lost 0 bases, with 14 bases spanning the gap. The CDR3 spans 15 residues. The germline gives CDR1 MNHNY, CDR2 SVGAGI (reference sequence). Here the CDR3 reads CASREQLGANYGYTF. The CDR3 DNA reads TGTGCCAGCAGGGAACAGCTTGGGGCTAACTATGGCTACACCTTC.

The chain uses TRBV18 and TRBJ2-7, with a weak D call TRBD1 (6 bases). The germline V gene has CDR1 KGHSH and CDR2 LQKENI. Deletions cut 2 bases from V and 1 base from J, with 15 bases between. CDR3 length equals 16 residues. The DNA for the CDR3 is TGTGCCAGCTCACCATTCGCAGGGGTCCGATCCTACGAGCAGTACTTC. Its protein product is CASSPFAGVRSYEQYF.